The clone carrying this TCR beta chain was seen many times. Its antigen is still unknown. Generation of TCR beta libraries employed quantitative 5'-RACE incorporating molecular barcodes. MiXCR was run by TCRdb on the 5' RACE reads, yielding one entry per CDR3 protein. Of about 44,000 distinct CDR3 sequences listed, approximately 9.9% are singletons. This record comes from a study of CD8 T cells in ankylosing spondylitis. Between the trimmed V and J ends, which lost 4 bases and 2 bases, there was a span of 12 bases. The V gene's germline CDR1 is SGHRS and CDR2 YFSETQ. The CDR3 runs to 14 residues. Study-wide results and limits: In ankylosing spondylitis patients, matched synovial fluid reportedly showed significant enrichment of disease-linked clones. A number of the motif variants had already been described in reactive arthritis synovial fluid and blood.

The rearrangement joins TRBV5-1 to TRBJ1-2; a possible D gene is TRBD1 (6 bases). The sample consisted of blood, either unsorted or a sorted T cell fraction (not recorded which). This TCR was recovered from a male donor with ankylosing spondylitis or in good health (not recorded which). The CDR3 coding sequence is TGCGCCAGCAGCCCTGACAGGAGGAACTATGGCTACACCTTC. This codes for CASSPDRRNYGYTF.